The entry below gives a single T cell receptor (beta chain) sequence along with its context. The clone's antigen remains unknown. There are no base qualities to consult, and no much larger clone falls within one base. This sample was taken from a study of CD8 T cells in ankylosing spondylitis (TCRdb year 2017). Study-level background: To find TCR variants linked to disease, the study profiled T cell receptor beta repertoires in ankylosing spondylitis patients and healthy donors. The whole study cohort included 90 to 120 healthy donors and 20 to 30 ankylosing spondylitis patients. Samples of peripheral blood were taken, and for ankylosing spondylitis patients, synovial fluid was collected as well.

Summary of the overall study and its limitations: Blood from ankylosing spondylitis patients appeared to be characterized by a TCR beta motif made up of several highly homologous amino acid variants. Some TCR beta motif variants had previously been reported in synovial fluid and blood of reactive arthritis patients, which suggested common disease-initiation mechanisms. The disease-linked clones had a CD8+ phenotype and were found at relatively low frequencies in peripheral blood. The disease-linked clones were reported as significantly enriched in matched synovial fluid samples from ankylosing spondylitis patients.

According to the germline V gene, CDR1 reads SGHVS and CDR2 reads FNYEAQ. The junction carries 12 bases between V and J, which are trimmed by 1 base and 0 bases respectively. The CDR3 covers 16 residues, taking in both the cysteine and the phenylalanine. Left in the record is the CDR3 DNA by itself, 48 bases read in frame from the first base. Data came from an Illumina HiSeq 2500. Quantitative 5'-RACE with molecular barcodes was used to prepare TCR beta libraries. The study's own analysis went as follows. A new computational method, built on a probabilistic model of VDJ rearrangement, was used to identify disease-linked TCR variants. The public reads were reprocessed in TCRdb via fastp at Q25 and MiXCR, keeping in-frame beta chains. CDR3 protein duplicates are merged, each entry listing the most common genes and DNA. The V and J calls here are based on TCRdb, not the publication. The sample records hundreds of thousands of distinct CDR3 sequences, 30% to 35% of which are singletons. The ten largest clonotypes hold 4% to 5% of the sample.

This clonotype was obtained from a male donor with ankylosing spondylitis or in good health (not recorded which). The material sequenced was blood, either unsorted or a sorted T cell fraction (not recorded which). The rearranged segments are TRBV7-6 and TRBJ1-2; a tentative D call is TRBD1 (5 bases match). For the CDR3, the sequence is CASSLGDGRANYGYTF. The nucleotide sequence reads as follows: TGTGCCAGCAGCTTAGGGGACGGGCGGGCTAACTATGGCTACACCTTC.